One and the same sample provided the 25 T cell receptor beta chains below, sequenced in a study of cytomegalovirus exposure and HLA in healthy donors (dated by TCRdb to about 2017). Library creation used the immunoSEQ multiplex PCR assay. For the multiplex PCR, a mixture combining 60 forward primers for TCR Vbeta segments and 13 reverse primers for TCR Jbeta segments was used. TCRdb limited this immuneACCESS table to in-frame rearrangements with V and J called. A share of clones is missing; checked studies link under half to unresolved V genes, and the rest is unexplained. This sample comprises about 120,000 clones, 77% of them detected only once. The ten largest clones represent approximately 5.5% of the sample. Source material: PBMCs. The source is a man aged 18 to 30 in good health and CMV-seropositive.

The chain has TRBV28 and TRBJ2-7, with 11 bases identical to TRBD2. J gave up 2 bases and V 5 bases, and 2 bases lay outside the gene matches. The CDR3 consists of 14 residues. The germline gives CDR1 MDHEN, CDR2 SYDVKM. This CDR3 is CASSPLAGAYEQYF. CDR3 nucleotides: TGTGCCAGCAGTCCACTAGCGGGGGCCTACGAGCAGTACTTC.

The CDR3 DNA sequence: TGTGCCAGCAGTACGGACAGTTACAATTCACCCCTCCACTTT. This codes for CASSTDSYNSPLHF. The chain combines TRBV6-4 with TRBJ1-6; D is possibly TRBD1 (6 bases). This CDR3 has 14 amino acids. The germline V and J ends were trimmed by 5 bases and 7 bases, with 12 bases remaining between them. Germline V lookup: CDR1 MRHNA, CDR2 SNTAGT.

V and J are TRBV5-4 and TRBJ1-2, with D unclear. This CDR3 has 13 residues. CDR1 is SGHNT, CDR2 YYREEE, per germline (reference sequence). Trimming left V 4 bases short and J 2 bases short, with 9 bases between. The CDR3 sequence is CASSPAGNYGYTF. CDR3 in DNA: TGTGCCAGCAGCCCGGCAGGAAACTATGGCTACACCTTC.

The genes are TRBV10-2 and TRBJ2-1, with D possibly called TRBD1 or TRBD2 (9 bases each). Trimming removed 6 bases at V and 4 bases at J, with 34 bases between. Germline V gene sequence: CDR1 WSHSY, CDR2 SAAADI. The CDR3 loop spans 21 amino acids. Written as DNA, the CDR3 is TGCGCCAGCAGCACGACAGGGGGAAGGCTAGCGGGGCCCCGCGGGTACAATGAGCAGTTCTTC. Protein product: CASSTTGGRLAGPRGYNEQFF.

This clone was seen a few times. The chain joins TRBV6-5 to TRBJ1-5; TRBD1 matches at 9 bases. CDR3 length: 15 amino acids. Per the germline V gene, CDR1 is MNHEY and CDR2 is SVGAGI. V lost 5 bases, J lost 5 bases, and 7 bases stayed unmatched. In DNA, the CDR3 is TGTGCCAGCAGTCCGACAGGGGGATCGTATCAGCCCCAGCATTTT. It encodes CASSPTGGSYQPQHF.

This clone came up once. The rearrangement uses TRBV29-1 and TRBJ2-5; unclear D gene. The CDR3 is 14 amino acids. Deletions cut 3 bases from V and 2 bases from J, with 13 bases between. The germline V gene encodes CDR1 SQVTM and CDR2 ANQGSEA. The CDR3 is CSVDWAGYQETQYF. In DNA form, the CDR3 reads TGCAGCGTTGACTGGGCAGGATATCAAGAGACCCAGTACTTC.

CDR3 DNA: TGTGCCAGCAGCTTACCACCCCGGACACGAGCGTACCAAGAGACCCAGTACTTC. Translating it yields CASSLPPRTRAYQETQYF. J is TRBJ2-5 and V is TRBV7-6; weak D call: TRBD1 (5 bases). This CDR3 has 18 amino acids. Germline V gives CDR1 SGHVS, CDR2 FNYEAQ. Trimming took 2 bases from V and 0 from J, leaving 19 bases between them.

This chain uses TRBV27 with TRBJ2-7; 7 bases are a match to TRBD2. The CDR3 extends over 13 amino acids. Looked up from germline, CDR1 is MNHEY and CDR2 is SMNVEV (reference sequence). Trimming removed 1 base from V and 7 bases from J; junction bases left unmatched: 4. CDR3: CASSLYGRVEQYF. CDR3 coding DNA: TGTGCCAGCAGTTTATATGGGAGGGTGGAGCAGTACTTC.

The chain links TRBV4-1 to TRBJ2-5; D is unclear. The CDR3 length is 18 residues. Trimming took off 5 bases at V and 0 bases at J, with 22 bases between the two ends. From germline, CDR1 is MGHRA and CDR2 YSYEKL. CDR3 DNA: TGCGCCAGCAGCAAAACACCCTCGAATAGAGACAACCAAGAGACCCAGTACTTC. This sequence encodes CASSKTPSNRDNQETQYF.

The chain carries TRBV15 and TRBJ2-7; 10 bases line up with TRBD1. The J segment lost 2 bases and the V segment lost 3 bases, leaving 7 bases of the junction unmatched. This CDR3 has 16 residues. Germline-derived CDR1 and CDR2 are LNHNV and YYDKDF (reference sequence). CDR3 DNA: TGTGCCACCAGCAGTCCCGGGACAGGGGCAACCTACGAGCAGTACTTC. Its protein product is CATSSPGTGATYEQYF.

This clone appeared a few times. The CDR3 reads CASSQEVDTQYF. The CDR3 nucleotides are TGTGCCAGCAGTCAGGAGGTCGATACGCAGTATTTT. The rearrangement links TRBV4-2 to TRBJ2-3, with D maybe TRBD2 (5 bases). CDR1 is LGHNA, CDR2 YNFKEQ, per germline. The germline V and J ends were trimmed by 6 bases and 6 bases, with 10 bases remaining between them. This CDR3 has 12 amino acids.

This clone was detected once. The chain uses TRBV5-6 and TRBJ2-1; 12 bases are a match to TRBD2. V lost 6 bases and J lost 4; bases outside the gene matches: 5. In germline, CDR1 is SGHDT, CDR2 YYEEEE. This CDR3 is built from 15 residues. CDR3: CASTEGLAGYNEQFF. CDR3 coding DNA: TGTGCCAGCACCGAAGGACTAGCGGGATACAATGAGCAGTTCTTC.

The chain employs TRBV27 and TRBJ2-1; no firm D call. The CDR3 runs to 13 residues. Germline-derived CDR1 and CDR2 are MNHEY and SMNVEV (reference sequence). With 2 bases removed from V and 5 bases from J, the gap between germline ends came to 7 bases. For the CDR3, the DNA is TGTGCCAGCAGTTTACGAGCCGACAATGAGCAGTTCTTC. It is translated as CASSLRADNEQFF.

The chain's CDR3 is CASSLQGSGNTIYF. The CDR3, as DNA: TGTGCCAGCAGTTTACAGGGCTCTGGAAACACCATATATTTT. The chain has TRBV28 and TRBJ1-3; maybe TRBD1 (5 bases). CDR3 length: 14 amino acids. Germline CDR1 is MDHEN and CDR2 is SYDVKM. With 2 bases removed from V and 0 bases from J, the gap between germline ends came to 5 bases.

This clone showed up just once. J is TRBJ1-1 and V is TRBV10-3, with D uncertain. The V gene's germline CDR1 is ENHRY and CDR2 SYGVKD. The CDR3 contains 14 residues. Between the trimmed V and J ends, which lost 6 bases and 0 bases, there was a span of 11 bases. The CDR3 sequence: CAIRAGVMNTEAFF. The CDR3 region has the DNA TGTGCCATCAGAGCAGGCGTCATGAACACTGAAGCTTTCTTT.

The V gene is TRBV4-2, the J gene TRBJ1-1; unclear D gene. CDR1 is LGHNA and CDR2 is YNFKEQ in the germline V gene. The CDR3 totals 14 residues. V dropped 0 bases and J dropped 0 bases, with 5 bases sitting between them. CDR3 region: CASSQEQLNTEAFF. In DNA form, the CDR3 reads TGTGCCAGCAGCCAAGAACAGCTGAACACTGAAGCTTTCTTT.

The J gene is TRBJ2-3, the V gene TRBV19; TRBD1 matches at 9 bases. CDR1 and CDR2 (germline): LNHDA, SQIVND (reference sequence). V was pared by 5 bases and J by 0 bases, with 9 bases of the junction left unmatched. The CDR3 is 17 residues long. Here the CDR3 DNA reads TGTGCCAGTAGTTTAGGGACAGGGCTCTATAGCACAGATACGCAGTATTTT. This sequence encodes CASSLGTGLYSTDTQYF.

J is TRBJ2-1 and V is TRBV27; D gene ambiguous. Germline CDR1 is MNHEY and CDR2 is SMNVEV (reference sequence). Trimming stripped 7 bases from V and 2 bases from J, with 15 bases between. This CDR3 region has 15 residues. CDR3 nucleotides: TGTGCCAGCACCCCCGGAGAGAGGCCCTACAATGAGCAGTTCTTC. It translates to CASTPGERPYNEQFF.

In its sample, this clone was seen a few times. This chain uses TRBV6-1 with TRBJ1-6; TRBD1 might be the D (5 bases). The CDR3 is 13 amino acids. V lost 7 bases, J lost 10 bases, and 14 bases lay in between. The germline V gene encodes CDR1 MNHNS and CDR2 SASEGT. The CDR3 sequence is CASNKLGGSPLHF. DNA of the CDR3: TGTGCCAGCAACAAACTGGGGGGATCACCCCTCCACTTT.

This sequence joins TRBV28 and TRBJ2-2, with a tentative D call TRBD1 (6 bases). V was shortened by 3 bases and J by 0 bases, with 23 bases between the two germline ends. Germline V gene sequence: CDR1 MDHEN, CDR2 SYDVKM. The CDR3 has 20 residues. Here the CDR3 reads CASSFPLEGTKFANTGELFF. CDR3 sequence (DNA): TGTGCCAGCAGTTTCCCCCTAGAGGGGACAAAATTCGCGAACACCGGGGAGCTGTTTTTT. Together with reference TRBV28 and TRBJ2-2, the CDR3 gives the full variable domain: DVKVTQSSRYLVKRTGEKVFLECVQDMDHENMFWYRQDPGLGLRLIYFSYDVKMKEKGDIPEGYSVSREKKERFSLILESASTNQTSMYLCASSFPLEGTKFANTGELFFGEGSRLTVL.

This rearrangement joins TRBV6-5 to TRBJ1-2, with D possibly matching TRBD1 (5 bases). The CDR3 totals 12 residues. V was shortened by 5 bases and J by 8 bases, with 12 bases between the two germline ends. Germline CDR1 and CDR2: MNHEY and SVGAGI. The CDR3 region is CASSPGTWGYTF. CDR3 DNA: TGTGCCAGCAGTCCAGGGACTTGGGGCTACACCTTC.

V gene TRBV6-6 combines with J gene TRBJ1-1, with a tentative D call TRBD1 (5 bases). The CDR3 spans 14 residues. The germline V gene has CDR1 MNHNY and CDR2 SVGAGI (reference sequence). The germline V and J ends were trimmed by 5 bases and 0 bases, with 10 bases remaining between them. CDR3 coding DNA: TGTGCCAGCAGTCGACAGCTAATGAACACTGAAGCTTTCTTT. It encodes CASSRQLMNTEAFF.

The genes are TRBV15 and TRBJ1-2; TRBD1 aligns across 10 bases. Per the germline V gene, CDR1 is LNHNV and CDR2 is YYDKDF (reference sequence). With 3 bases clipped from V and 2 bases from J, the junction kept 3 bases outside the gene matches. This CDR3 has 15 amino acids. CDR3 amino acids: CATSRTGGANYGYTF. The CDR3 DNA sequence: TGTGCCACCAGCAGGACAGGGGGCGCCAACTATGGCTACACCTTC.

The V and J genes are TRBV5-1 and TRBJ2-2; 12 bases are shared with TRBD2. The CDR3 runs to 17 residues. Germline lookup yields CDR1 SGHRS and CDR2 YFSETQ. V gave up 4 bases and J gave up 4 bases; unmatched junction bases: 8. CDR3 sequence (DNA): TGCGCCAGCAGCCTAGGGACTAGCGGGTGGAGCACCGGGGAGCTGTTTTTT. Its protein product is CASSLGTSGWSTGELFF.

The chain uses TRBV5-6 and TRBJ1-2; D might be TRBD1 (5 bases). Germline loops: CDR1 SGHDT, CDR2 YYEEEE. V gave up 0 bases and J gave up 4 bases, with 10 bases separating them. The CDR3 extends over 14 amino acids. CDR3 in DNA: TGTGCCAGCAGCTTGGCACTTGACAGCTATGGCTACACCTTC. Its translation is CASSLALDSYGYTF.